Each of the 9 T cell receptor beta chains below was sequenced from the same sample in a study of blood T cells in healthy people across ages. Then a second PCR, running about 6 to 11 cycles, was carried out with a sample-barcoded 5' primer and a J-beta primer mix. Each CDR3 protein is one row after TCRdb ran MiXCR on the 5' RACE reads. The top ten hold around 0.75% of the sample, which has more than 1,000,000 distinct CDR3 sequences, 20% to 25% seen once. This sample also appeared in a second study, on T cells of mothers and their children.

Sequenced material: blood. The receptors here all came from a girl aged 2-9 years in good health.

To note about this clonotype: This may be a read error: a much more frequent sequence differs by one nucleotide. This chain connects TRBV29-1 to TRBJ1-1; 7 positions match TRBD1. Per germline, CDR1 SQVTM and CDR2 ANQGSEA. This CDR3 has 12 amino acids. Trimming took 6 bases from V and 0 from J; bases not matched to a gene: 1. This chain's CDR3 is CSVTGMNTEAFF. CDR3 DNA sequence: TGCAGCGTGACAGGGATGAACACTGAAGCTTTCTTT.

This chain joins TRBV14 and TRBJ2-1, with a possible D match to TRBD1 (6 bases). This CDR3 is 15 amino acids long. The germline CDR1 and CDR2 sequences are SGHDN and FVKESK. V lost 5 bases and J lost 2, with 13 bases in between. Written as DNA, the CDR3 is TGTGCCAGCAGCACACGACAGGTCCCCTACAATGAGCAGTTCTTC. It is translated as CASSTRQVPYNEQFF. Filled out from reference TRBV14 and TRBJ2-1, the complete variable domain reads EAGVTQFPSHSVIEKGQTVTLRCDPISGHDNLYWYRRVMGKEIKFLLHFVKESKQDESGMPNNRFLAERTGGTYSTLKVQPAELEDSGVYFCASSTRQVPYNEQFFGPGTRLTVL.

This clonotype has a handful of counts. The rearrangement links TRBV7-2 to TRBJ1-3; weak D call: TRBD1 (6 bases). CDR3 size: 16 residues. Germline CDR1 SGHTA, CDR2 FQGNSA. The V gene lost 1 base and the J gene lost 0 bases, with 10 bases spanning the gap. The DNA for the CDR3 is TGTGCCAGCAGCTTAGGGGGACACTTCTCTGGAAACACCATATATTTT. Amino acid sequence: CASSLGGHFSGNTIYF.

Here the CDR3 DNA reads TGCAGCGCCCGACTTATCGAAGCTTTCTTT. Translated: CSARLIEAFF. The chain combines TRBV29-1 with TRBJ1-1; D uncertain. Trimming removed 7 bases at V and 8 bases at J, with 11 bases between. The germline CDR1 and CDR2 sequences are SQVTM and ANQGSEA. CDR3 length: 10 amino acids.

The CDR3 loop is CSGFRTGALQEQFF. The CDR3 DNA follows: TGCAGCGGTTTCAGGACAGGGGCCCTTCAAGAGCAGTTCTTC. The chain is built from TRBV29-1 and TRBJ2-1; 9 positions agree with TRBD1. The length of the CDR3 is 14 residues. Germline V gene sequence: CDR1 SQVTM, CDR2 ANQGSEA. The V gene end was trimmed by 7 bases and the J gene end by 10 bases; junction bases not matched to a gene: 14.

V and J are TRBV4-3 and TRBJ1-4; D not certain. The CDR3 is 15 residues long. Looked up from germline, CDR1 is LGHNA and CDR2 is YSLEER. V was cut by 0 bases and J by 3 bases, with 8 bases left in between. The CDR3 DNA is TGCGCCAGCAGCCAAGACTTCGGGCCTAATGAAAAACTGTTTTTT. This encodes CASSQDFGPNEKLFF.

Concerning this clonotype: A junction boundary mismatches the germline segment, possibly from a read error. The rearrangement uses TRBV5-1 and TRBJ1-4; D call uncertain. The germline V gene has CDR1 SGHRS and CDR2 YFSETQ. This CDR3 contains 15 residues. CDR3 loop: CASSSGEPTSEKLFF. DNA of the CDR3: TGCGCCAGCAGCAGCGGCGAGCCAACTAGTGAAAAACTGTTTTTT. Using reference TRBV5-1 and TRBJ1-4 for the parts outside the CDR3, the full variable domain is KAGVTQTPRYLIKTRGQQVTLSCSPISGHRSVSWYQQTPGQGLQFLFEYFSETQRNKGNFPGRFSGRQFSNSRSEMNVSTLELGDSALYLCASSSGEPTSEKLFFGSGTQLSVL.

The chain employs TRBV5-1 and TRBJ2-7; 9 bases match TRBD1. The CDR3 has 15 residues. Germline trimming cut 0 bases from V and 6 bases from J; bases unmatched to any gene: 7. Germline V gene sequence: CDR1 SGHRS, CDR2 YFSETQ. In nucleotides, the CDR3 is TGCGCCAGCAGCTTGGCCTGGACAGGGGATGGCGAGCAGTACTTC. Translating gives CASSLAWTGDGEQYF.

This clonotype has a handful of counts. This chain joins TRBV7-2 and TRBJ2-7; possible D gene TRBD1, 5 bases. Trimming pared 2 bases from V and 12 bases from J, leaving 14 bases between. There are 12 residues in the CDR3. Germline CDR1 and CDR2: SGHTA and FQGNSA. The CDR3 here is CASSLQGTPGYF. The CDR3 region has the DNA TGTGCCAGCAGCTTACAGGGAACCCCTGGGTACTTC.